This is a list of T cell receptor beta chains from one sample in a study of response to subunit inactivated influenza vaccine. TCRdb redid the calling of the RT-PCR reads with MiXCR, one entry per CDR3 protein. This sample has hundreds of thousands of distinct CDR3 sequences, with approximately 15% found just once. The source was PBMCs from blood, collected roughly 15 days before vaccination. The receptors come from a man aged 50 to 60 who received an inactivated influenza vaccine. The CDR3 runs from the conserved cysteine through the conserved F or W. Fields, in order: J gene, clone size, V gene, D gene, CDR3 DNA, CDR3 protein. A D gene is named only where the DNA matches it firmly. Rows may omit the clone size; those that give it use once, few, many or a size class.

TRBJ2-3 few TRBV6-5 NA TGTGCCAGCAGTTACTCGAGTCGGGGAGGCACAGATACGCAGTATTTT CASSYSSRGGTDTQYF
TRBJ2-3 few TRBV10-3 TRBD2 TGTGCCATCGCATCCCACGGACTAGCGGGAGGGCCAGATACGCAGTATTTT CAIASHGLAGGPDTQYF
TRBJ2-5 few TRBV28 NA TGTGCCAGCAGTTTTCTCCTGGGTGAGACCCAGTACTTC CASSFLLGETQYF
TRBJ2-5 few TRBV5-1 TRBD2 TGCGCCAGCAGCCCCCTGGGAGCGGGAGGGCCGGGTCAGACCCAGTACTTC CASSPLGAGGPGQTQYF
TRBJ2-1 many TRBV9 TRBD1 TGTGCCAGCAGCGTAGAAGACAGGGGGGCCGATGAGCAGTTCTTC CASSVEDRGADEQFF
TRBJ2-3 NA TRBV7-9 NA TGTGCCAGCAGCTCCCAGACAGATACGCAGTATTTT CASSSQTDTQYF
TRBJ2-7 NA TRBV7-9 NA TGTGCCAGCAGCCCGGTACTTGACGAGCAGTACTTC CASSPVLDEQYF
TRBJ2-7 few TRBV12-3/TRBV12-4 TRBD2 TGTGCCAGCAGTGGGACTATCTACGAGCAGTACTTC CASSGTIYEQYF
TRBJ2-2 few TRBV29-1 NA TGCAGTGCGCGCGAGGGAGGAAGAACCGGGGAGCTGTTTTTT CSAREGGRTGELFF
TRBJ2-1 few TRBV7-9 TRBD1 TGTGCCAGCAGCTCGACAGGGTCCCCCTACAATGAGCAGTTCTTC CASSSTGSPYNEQFF
TRBJ2-7 NA TRBV5-1 NA TGCGCCAGCAGCTCCGGGGACGGAGCCTACGAGCAGTACTTC CASSSGDGAYEQYF
TRBJ2-7 many TRBV9 TRBD1 TGTGCCAGCAGCGCACAACCGGGACAGGGTTACGAGCAGTACTTC CASSAQPGQGYEQYF
TRBJ2-7 NA TRBV5-1 TRBD1 TGCGCCAGCAGCTCCCCCGGGACAGGGTATTACGAGCAGTACTTC CASSSPGTGYYEQYF
TRBJ2-3 few TRBV11-2 TRBD1 TGTGCCAGCAGCTTAGGGGACAGGGTTACAGATACGCAGTATTTT CASSLGDRVTDTQYF
TRBJ2-2 many TRBV4-2 NA TGTGCCAGCAGCCAAGATTGGCAGGGTAAAAGGGCCGGGGAGCTGTTTTTT CASSQDWQGKRAGELFF
TRBJ2-1 many TRBV20-1 TRBD2 TGCAGTGCTAGAGGGAAGGGCGGGAGCGATTCCTATGAGCAGTTCTTC CSARGKGGSDSYEQFF
TRBJ2-1 NA TRBV5-1 NA TGTGCCAGCAGTACCGGGACCGGGTACAATGAGCAGTTCTTC CASSTGTGYNEQFF
TRBJ2-7 NA TRBV10-3 TRBD2 TGTGCCATCAGTGAGTCGCCACGCGGACTAGATGGCTACGAGCAGTACTTC CAISESPRGLDGYEQYF
TRBJ1-5 many TRBV20-1 TRBD1 TGCAGTGCTAGAACAGGGGGGCAGCCCCAGCATTTT CSARTGGQPQHF
TRBJ2-3 NA TRBV6-2/TRBV6-3 NA TGTGCCAGCAGTTACCGGGGGAAAAAGGCAGATACGCAGTATTTT CASSYRGKKADTQYF
TRBJ2-7 few TRBV10-3 TRBD2 TGTGCCATCAGTAGCTTCAGTAGCGGGGGTTTTTACGAGCAGTACTTC CAISSFSSGGFYEQYF
TRBJ2-1 few TRBV4-2 TRBD2 TGTGCCAGCAGCCAAGATCGCCTAGCGGGACCATACAATGAGCAGTTCTTC CASSQDRLAGPYNEQFF
TRBJ2-1 once TRBV25-1 NA TGTGCCAGCAGAACAGGGCCCTACAATGAGCAGTTCTTC CASRTGPYNEQFF
TRBJ2-3 few TRBV2 TRBD1 TGTGCCAGCAGTAAGAGACAGGGGGGAGATACGCAGTATTTT CASSKRQGGDTQYF
TRBJ1-1 NA TRBV14 NA TGTGCCAGCAGCCGAGAACAGGACTTTAGAACTGAAGCTTTCTTT CASSREQDFRTEAFF
TRBJ2-3 NA TRBV7-2 NA TGTGCCAGCAGTCGGGACTTTAGCACAGATACGCAGTATTTT CASSRDFSTDTQYF
TRBJ2-5 once TRBV23-1 NA TGCGCCAGCAGCCGAGAGACTAAAGAGACCCAGTACTTC CASSRETKETQYF
TRBJ2-5 NA TRBV2 TRBD2 TGTGCCAGCAGCTGGAGGCGGGGGGAGACCCAGTACTTC CASSWRRGETQYF
TRBJ2-7 few TRBV14 NA TGTGCCAGCAGGACACGCAGAATTGGCGCTGGGAACGAGCAGTACTTC CASRTRRIGAGNEQYF
TRBJ2-1 few TRBV20-1 TRBD2 TGCTGTGCTAGAGATCTTCGGCGTAGCGGGGCCACCAGCTCCTACAATGAGCAGTTCTTC CCARDLRRSGATSSYNEQFF
TRBJ1-1 few TRBV5-1 TRBD1 TGCGCCAGCAGCGCAGGACAGGGCTGGGGGACTGAAGCTTTCTTT CASSAGQGWGTEAFF
TRBJ1-5 NA TRBV27 TRBD1 TGTGCCAGCAGTTTCCCAGACAGGGGGTATGGGCCCCAGCATTTT CASSFPDRGYGPQHF
TRBJ2-6 few TRBV7-9 NA TGTGCCAGCAGCGTCGGAGACTCTGGGGCCAACGTCCTGACTTTC CASSVGDSGANVLTF
TRBJ2-7 NA TRBV7-9 NA TGTGCCAGCAGCTTAGATTGGGGGACGGATTCCTACGAGCAGTACTTC CASSLDWGTDSYEQYF
TRBJ2-3 NA TRBV28 TRBD1 TGTGCCAGCAGTGTCTCGGGACAGGGGATTGAAACGCAGTATTTT CASSVSGQGIETQYF
TRBJ2-3 NA TRBV9 NA TGTCCCAGCAGCGTAGGTGCCGGGACTAGCACAGATACGCAGTATTTT CPSSVGAGTSTDTQYF
TRBJ2-3 few TRBV4-1 NA TGCGCCAGCAGCCAAGATCCCTGGCAGCCGCAGTATTTT CASSQDPWQPQYF
TRBJ1-2 few TRBV11-2 TRBD1 TGTGCCAGCAGCTTACCCGCAGGGGGGGAAGAAGGCTACACCTTC CASSLPAGGEEGYTF
TRBJ1-4 many TRBV15 NA TGTGCCACCAGCAGAGATGGGGCCGAGAATGAAAAACTGTTTTTT CATSRDGAENEKLFF
TRBJ2-5 NA TRBV24-1 NA TGTGCCACCAGTGATTTGGACAGGAGACTCCAGGAGACCCAGTACTTC CATSDLDRRLQETQYF
TRBJ2-1 few TRBV7-9 TRBD2 TGTGCCAGCAGGCTGGGACTAGCGGGAGGCCCTTTGGATGAGCAGTTCTTC CASRLGLAGGPLDEQFF
TRBJ2-2 NA TRBV5-5 NA TGTGCCAGCAGCTCCGGGACGGCTATCACGGGGGAGCTGTTTTTT CASSSGTAITGELFF
TRBJ2-7 NA TRBV6-5 NA TGTGCCACCCAAGGGCTGGCCCTCGAGCAGTACTTC CATQGLALEQYF
TRBJ2-3 NA TRBV12-3/TRBV12-4 NA TGTGCCAGCAGTTTAGGTAGGAGGTCGGATACGCAGTATTTT CASSLGRRSDTQYF
TRBJ1-1 NA TRBV15 NA TGTGCCACCAGCAGAGTTGGGGGTCGCACTGAAGCTTTCTTT CATSRVGGRTEAFF
TRBJ2-1 few TRBV7-2 NA TGTGCCAGCAGCCCAATGAATGAGCAGTTCTTC CASSPMNEQFF
TRBJ2-1 few TRBV9 TRBD2 TGTGCCAGCAGCGTAGGCGGGAGGGCCCGGGACAATGAGCAGTTCTTC CASSVGGRARDNEQFF
TRBJ2-3 NA TRBV20-1 NA TGCAGTGCTAGAGACGGTGGGAGCGGGGATACGCAGTATTTT CSARDGGSGDTQYF
TRBJ2-7 once TRBV10-3 NA TGTGCCATCAGTGAACCGGGACACGATTACGAGCAGTACTTC CAISEPGHDYEQYF
TRBJ2-2 few TRBV4-3 NA TGCGCCAGCAGCCATAATGCCGGGGAGCTGTTTTTT CASSHNAGELFF
TRBJ1-5 few TRBV6-2/TRBV6-3 NA TGTGCCAGCACCCTGGAGGGGCTGGGCAATCAGCCCCAGCATTTT CASTLEGLGNQPQHF
TRBJ2-4 few TRBV12-3/TRBV12-4 NA TGTGCCAGCAGTTTAGGAACTAGTACAAACATTCAGTACTTC CASSLGTSTNIQYF
TRBJ1-1 NA TRBV5-1 NA TGCGCCAGCAGCCTTAACAGTGGGACCGTAGAAGCTTTCTTT CASSLNSGTVEAFF
TRBJ2-3 few TRBV20-1 NA TGCAGTGCAGAGCGCGGGGGCCCTAGCACAGATACGCAGTATTTT CSAERGGPSTDTQYF